This T cell receptor (beta chain) stems from a study of blood T cell repertoires in COVID-19. Study-wide background: Italy, Spain and the United States were the sources of the convalescent and acute COVID-19 samples. Sample material is recorded as cDNA or gDNA derived from T cells, B-cell-depleted T cells, or PBMCs.

Profiled with immunoSEQ multiplex PCR; TCRdb holds only in-frame clones, not every one. The sample has over 80,000 clones, roughly 87% seen once. In its sample, this clone was seen once. The length of the CDR3 is 15 residues. Germline values: CDR1 SEHNR, CDR2 FQNEAQ (reference sequence). Trimming left V 7 bases short and J 3 bases short, with 18 bases between. The sample consisted of peripheral blood. This rearrangement joins TRBV7-9 to TRBJ1-2, with D possibly matching TRBD1 (5 bases). This TCR was recovered from a man in his fifties with acute or convalescent COVID-19. In DNA, the CDR3 is TGTGCCAGCACCCAGGGTCCAGGAAGGGACTATGGCTACACCTTC. Amino acid sequence: CASTQGPGRDYGYTF.